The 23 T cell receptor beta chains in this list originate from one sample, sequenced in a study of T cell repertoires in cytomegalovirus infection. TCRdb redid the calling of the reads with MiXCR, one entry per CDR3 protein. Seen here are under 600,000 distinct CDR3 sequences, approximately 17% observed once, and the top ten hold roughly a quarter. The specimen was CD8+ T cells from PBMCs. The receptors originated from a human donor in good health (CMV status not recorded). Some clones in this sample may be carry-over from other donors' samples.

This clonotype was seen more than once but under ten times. The CDR3 DNA reads as TGTGCCAGCAGTTCGTATCGGGGCGGTATAGATGAGCAGTTCTTC. Translating gives CASSSYRGGIDEQFF. The chain recombines TRBV6-1 with TRBJ2-1; perhaps D is TRBD1 or TRBD2 (5 bases each). V shed 5 bases and J shed 8 bases, with 19 bases lying between them. The CDR3 is made up of 15 amino acids. Germline lookup yields CDR1 MNHNS and CDR2 SASEGT.

The CDR3, as DNA: TGTGCCAGCAGGTCGACATCTCAGGAGGCTTTCTTT. Translation: CASRSTSQEAFF. J is TRBJ1-1 and V is TRBV27; no firm D call. Germline lookup yields CDR1 MNHEY and CDR2 SMNVEV (reference sequence). The CDR3 is 12 residues long. Trimming left V 6 bases short and J 11 bases short, with 16 bases between.

The CDR3 region has the DNA TGTGCCAGCAGTGACTCCGAGACAACTAATGAAAAACTGTTTTTT. It is translated as CASSDSETTNEKLFF. V usage is TRBV6-4 and J usage is TRBJ1-4; no clear D. The length of the CDR3 is 15 residues. Per the germline V gene, CDR1 is MRHNA and CDR2 is SNTAGT. The V gene lost 0 bases and the J gene lost 0 bases, with 5 bases spanning the gap.

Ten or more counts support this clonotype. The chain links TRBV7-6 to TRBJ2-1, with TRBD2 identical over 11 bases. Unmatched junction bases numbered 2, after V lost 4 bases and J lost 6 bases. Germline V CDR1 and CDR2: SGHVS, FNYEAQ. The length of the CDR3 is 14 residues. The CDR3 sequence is CASSSGTSGNEQFF. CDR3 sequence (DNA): TGTGCCAGCAGCTCCGGGACTAGCGGCAATGAGCAGTTCTTC.

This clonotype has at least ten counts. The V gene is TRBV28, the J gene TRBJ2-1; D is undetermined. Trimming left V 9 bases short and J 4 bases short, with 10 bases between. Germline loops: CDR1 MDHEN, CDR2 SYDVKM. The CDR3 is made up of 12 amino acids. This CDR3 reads CASLAVYNEQFF. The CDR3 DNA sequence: TGTGCCAGTCTGGCAGTTTACAATGAGCAGTTCTTC.

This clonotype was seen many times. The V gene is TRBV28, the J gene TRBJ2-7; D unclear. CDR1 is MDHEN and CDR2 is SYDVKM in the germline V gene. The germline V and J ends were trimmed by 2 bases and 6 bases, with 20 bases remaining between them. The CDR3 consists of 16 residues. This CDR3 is CASSLLTTSRGREQYF. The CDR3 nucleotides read TGTGCCAGCAGTTTACTTACCACTTCCCGTGGGCGCGAGCAGTACTTC. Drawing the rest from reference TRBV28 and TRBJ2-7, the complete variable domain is DVKVTQSSRYLVKRTGEKVFLECVQDMDHENMFWYRQDPGLGLRLIYFSYDVKMKEKGDIPEGYSVSREKKERFSLILESASTNQTSMYLCASSLLTTSRGREQYFGPGTRLTVT.

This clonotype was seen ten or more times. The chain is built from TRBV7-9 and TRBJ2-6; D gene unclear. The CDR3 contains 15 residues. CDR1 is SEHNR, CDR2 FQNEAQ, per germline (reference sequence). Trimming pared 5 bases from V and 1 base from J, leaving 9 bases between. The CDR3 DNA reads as TGTGCCAGCAGCACGACCGAGTCTGGGGCCAACGTCCTGACTTTC. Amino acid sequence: CASSTTESGANVLTF.

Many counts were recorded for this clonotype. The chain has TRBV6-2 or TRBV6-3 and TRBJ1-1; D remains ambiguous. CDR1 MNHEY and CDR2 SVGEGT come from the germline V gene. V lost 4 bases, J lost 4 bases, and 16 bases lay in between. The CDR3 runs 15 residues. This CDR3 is CASSFSGRRSTEAFF. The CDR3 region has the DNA TGTGCCAGCAGTTTTAGCGGCAGGCGGTCCACTGAAGCTTTCTTT.

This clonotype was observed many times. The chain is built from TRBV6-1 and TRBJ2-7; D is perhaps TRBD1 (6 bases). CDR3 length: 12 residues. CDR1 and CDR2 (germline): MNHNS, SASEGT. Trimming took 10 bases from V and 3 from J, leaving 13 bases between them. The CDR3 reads CAIRPGDYEQYF. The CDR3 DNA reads TGTGCCATCCGGCCAGGGGACTACGAGCAGTACTTC.

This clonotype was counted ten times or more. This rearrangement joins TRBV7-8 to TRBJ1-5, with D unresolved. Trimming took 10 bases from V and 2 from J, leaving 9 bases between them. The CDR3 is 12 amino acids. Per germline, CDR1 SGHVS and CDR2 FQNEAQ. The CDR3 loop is CATLIRNQPQHF. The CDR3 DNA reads TGTGCCACCCTTATACGCAATCAGCCCCAGCATTTT.

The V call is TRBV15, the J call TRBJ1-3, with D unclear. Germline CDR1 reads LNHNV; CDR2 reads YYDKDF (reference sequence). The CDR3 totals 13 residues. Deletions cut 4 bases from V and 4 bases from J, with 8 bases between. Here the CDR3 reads CATSKGLGNTIYF. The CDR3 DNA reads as TGTGCCACCAGCAAAGGTTTAGGAAACACCATATATTTT. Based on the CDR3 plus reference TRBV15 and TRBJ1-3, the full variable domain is DAMVIQNPRYQVTQFGKPVTLSCSQTLNHNVMYWYQQKSSQAPKLLFHYYDKDFNNEADTPDNFQSRRPNTSFCFLDIRSPGLGDTAMYLCATSKGLGNTIYFGEGSWLTVV.

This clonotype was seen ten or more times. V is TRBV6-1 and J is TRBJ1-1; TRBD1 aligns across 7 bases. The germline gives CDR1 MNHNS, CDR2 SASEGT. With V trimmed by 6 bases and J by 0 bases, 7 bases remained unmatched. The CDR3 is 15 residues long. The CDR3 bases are TGTGCCAGCAGCTCTTTACAGGGGATGAACACTGAAGCTTTCTTT. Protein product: CASSSLQGMNTEAFF.

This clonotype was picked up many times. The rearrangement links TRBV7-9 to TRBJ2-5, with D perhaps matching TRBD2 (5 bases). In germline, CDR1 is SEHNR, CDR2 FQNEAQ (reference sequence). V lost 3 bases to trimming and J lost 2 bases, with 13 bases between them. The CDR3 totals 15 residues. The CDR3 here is CASSFPPGMQETQYF. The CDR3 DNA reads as TGTGCCAGCAGCTTTCCGCCGGGGATGCAAGAGACCCAGTACTTC.

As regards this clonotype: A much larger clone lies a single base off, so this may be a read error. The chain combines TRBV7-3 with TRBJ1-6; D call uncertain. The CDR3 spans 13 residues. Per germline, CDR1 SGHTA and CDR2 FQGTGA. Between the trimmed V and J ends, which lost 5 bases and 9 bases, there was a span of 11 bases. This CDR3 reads CASSPYPASPLHF. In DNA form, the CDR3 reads TGTGCCAGCAGCCCCTACCCAGCTTCACCCCTCCACTTT. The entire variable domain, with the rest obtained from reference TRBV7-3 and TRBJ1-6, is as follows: GAGVSQTPSNKVTEKGKYVELRCDPISGHTALYWYRQSLGQGPEFLIYFQGTGAADDSGLPNDRFFAVRPEGSVSTLKIQRTERGDSAVYLCASSPYPASPLHFGNGTRLTVT.

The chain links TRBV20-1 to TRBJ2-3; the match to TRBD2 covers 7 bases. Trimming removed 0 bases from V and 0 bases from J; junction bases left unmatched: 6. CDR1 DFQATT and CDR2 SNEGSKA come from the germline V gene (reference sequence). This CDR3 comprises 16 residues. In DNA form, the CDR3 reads TGCAGTGCTAGAGATGGCAGCGGGGCTAGCACAGATACGCAGTATTTT. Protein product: CSARDGSGASTDTQYF.

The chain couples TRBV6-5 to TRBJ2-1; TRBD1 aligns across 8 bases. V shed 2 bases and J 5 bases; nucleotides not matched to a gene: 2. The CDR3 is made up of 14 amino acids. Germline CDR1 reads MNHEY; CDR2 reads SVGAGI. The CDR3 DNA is TGTGCCAGCAGTTACAGGACAGGGCACAATGAGCAGTTCTTC. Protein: CASSYRTGHNEQFF.

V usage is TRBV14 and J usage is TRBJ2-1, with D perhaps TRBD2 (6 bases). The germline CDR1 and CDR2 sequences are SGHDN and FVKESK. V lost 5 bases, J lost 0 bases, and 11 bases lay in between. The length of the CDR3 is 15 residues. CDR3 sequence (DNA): TGTGCCAGCAGCTTCCGACTAGACTCCTACAATGAGCAGTTCTTC. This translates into CASSFRLDSYNEQFF. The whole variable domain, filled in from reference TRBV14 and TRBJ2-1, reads EAGVTQFPSHSVIEKGQTVTLRCDPISGHDNLYWYRRVMGKEIKFLLHFVKESKQDESGMPNNRFLAERTGGTYSTLKVQPAELEDSGVYFCASSFRLDSYNEQFFGPGTRLTVL.

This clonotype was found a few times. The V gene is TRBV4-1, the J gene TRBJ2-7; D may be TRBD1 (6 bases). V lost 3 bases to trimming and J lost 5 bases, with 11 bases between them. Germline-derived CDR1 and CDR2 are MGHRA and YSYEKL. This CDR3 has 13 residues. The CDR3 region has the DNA TGCGCCAGCAGCCATGTGGACAGCCACGAGCAGTACTTC. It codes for CASSHVDSHEQYF.

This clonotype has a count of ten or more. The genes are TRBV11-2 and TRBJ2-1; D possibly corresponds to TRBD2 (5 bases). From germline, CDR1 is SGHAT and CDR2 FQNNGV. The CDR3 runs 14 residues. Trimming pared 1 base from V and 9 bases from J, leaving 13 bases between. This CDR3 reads CASSLGSVGSEQFF. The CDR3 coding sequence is TGTGCCAGCAGCTTAGGTAGCGTGGGGTCTGAGCAGTTCTTC.

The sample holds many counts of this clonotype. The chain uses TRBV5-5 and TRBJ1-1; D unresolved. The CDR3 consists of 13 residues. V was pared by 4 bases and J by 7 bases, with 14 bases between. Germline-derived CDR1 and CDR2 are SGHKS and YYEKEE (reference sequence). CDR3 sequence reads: CASSASGRDEAFF. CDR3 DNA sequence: TGTGCCAGCAGCGCGAGCGGTAGGGATGAAGCTTTCTTT.

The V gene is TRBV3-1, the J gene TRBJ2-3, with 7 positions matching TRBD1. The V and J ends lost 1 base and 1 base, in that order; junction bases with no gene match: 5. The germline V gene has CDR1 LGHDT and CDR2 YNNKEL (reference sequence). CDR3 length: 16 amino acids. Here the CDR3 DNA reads TGTGCCAGCAGCCAAGGGATCGGACAGGGCACAGATACGCAGTATTTT. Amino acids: CASSQGIGQGTDTQYF.

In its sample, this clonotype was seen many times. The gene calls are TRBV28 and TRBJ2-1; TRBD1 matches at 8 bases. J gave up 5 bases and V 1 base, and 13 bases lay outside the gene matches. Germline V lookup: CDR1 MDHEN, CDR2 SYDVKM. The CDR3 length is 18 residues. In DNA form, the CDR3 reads TGTGCCAGCAGTTTATCGCGCCCGCCGGGACAGGTTGACAATGAGCAGTTCTTC. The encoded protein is CASSLSRPPGQVDNEQFF.

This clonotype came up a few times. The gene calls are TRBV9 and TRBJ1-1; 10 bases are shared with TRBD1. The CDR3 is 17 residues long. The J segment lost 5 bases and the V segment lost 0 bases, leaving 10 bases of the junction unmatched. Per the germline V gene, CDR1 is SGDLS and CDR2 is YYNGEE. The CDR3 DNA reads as TGTGCCAGCAGCGTAGCTCCCCCGCGGACAGGGGGGACTGAAGCTTTCTTT. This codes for CASSVAPPRTGGTEAFF.